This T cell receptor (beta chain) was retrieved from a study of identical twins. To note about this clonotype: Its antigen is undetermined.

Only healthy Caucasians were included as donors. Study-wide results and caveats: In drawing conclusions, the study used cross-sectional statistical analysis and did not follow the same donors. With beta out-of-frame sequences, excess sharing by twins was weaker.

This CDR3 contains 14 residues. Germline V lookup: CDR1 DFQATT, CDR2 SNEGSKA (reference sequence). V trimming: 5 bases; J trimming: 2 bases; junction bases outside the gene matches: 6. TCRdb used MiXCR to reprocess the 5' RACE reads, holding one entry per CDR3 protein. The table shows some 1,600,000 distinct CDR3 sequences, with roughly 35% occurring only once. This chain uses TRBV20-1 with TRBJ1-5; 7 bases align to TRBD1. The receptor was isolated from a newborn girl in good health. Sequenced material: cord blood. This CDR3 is CSAEQGMGNQPQHF. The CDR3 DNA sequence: TGCAGTGCTGAACAGGGGATGGGCAATCAGCCCCAGCATTTT.